This T cell receptor beta chain stems from a study of PD-1 blockade in classical Hodgkin lymphoma. Study-level findings and limits: A reduction in baseline TCR diversity was reportedly seen in newly diagnosed patients relative to healthy donors.

Each patient relapsed following autologous stem cell transplantation, and prior brentuximab vedotin exposure differed. Investigators obtained CD8+ T cells from thawed PBMCs by magnetic negative selection. This CDR3 region has 14 residues. Per germline, CDR1 MGHRA and CDR2 YSYEKL. With V trimmed by 0 bases and J by 5 bases, 1 base remained unmatched. The data were produced by immunoSEQ multiplex PCR, yet TCRdb's version contains in-frame clones alone and is incomplete. The data contain approximately 6,600 clones, under 65% of them singletons. Regarding this clone: Its antigen is not identified.

The chain employs TRBV4-1 and TRBJ2-1; TRBD1 matches 7 bases. Sample: CD8+ T cells from blood, taken at baseline. The sequence was obtained from a human donor with classical Hodgkin lymphoma. The CDR3 DNA reads as TGCGCCAGCAGCCAAGAACAGGGGCACAATGAGCAGTTCTTC. Protein product: CASSQEQGHNEQFF.